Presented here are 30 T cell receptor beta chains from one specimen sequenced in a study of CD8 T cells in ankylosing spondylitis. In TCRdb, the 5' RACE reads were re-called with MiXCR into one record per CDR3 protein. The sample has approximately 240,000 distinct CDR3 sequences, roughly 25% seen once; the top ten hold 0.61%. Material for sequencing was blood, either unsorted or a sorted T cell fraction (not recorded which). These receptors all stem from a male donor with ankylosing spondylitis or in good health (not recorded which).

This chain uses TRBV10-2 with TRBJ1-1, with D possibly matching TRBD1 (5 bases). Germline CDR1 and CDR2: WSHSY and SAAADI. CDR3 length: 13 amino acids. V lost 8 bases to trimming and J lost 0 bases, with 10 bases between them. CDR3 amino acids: CASQGRLNTEAFF. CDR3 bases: TGCGCCAGCCAGGGAAGACTGAACACTGAAGCTTTCTTT.

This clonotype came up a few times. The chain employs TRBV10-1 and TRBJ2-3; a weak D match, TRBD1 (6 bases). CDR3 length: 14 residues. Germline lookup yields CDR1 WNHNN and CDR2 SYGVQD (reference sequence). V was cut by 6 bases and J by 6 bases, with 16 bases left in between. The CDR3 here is CASSDRTEHDTQYF. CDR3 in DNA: TGCGCCAGCAGCGACAGGACAGAGCACGATACGCAGTATTTT.

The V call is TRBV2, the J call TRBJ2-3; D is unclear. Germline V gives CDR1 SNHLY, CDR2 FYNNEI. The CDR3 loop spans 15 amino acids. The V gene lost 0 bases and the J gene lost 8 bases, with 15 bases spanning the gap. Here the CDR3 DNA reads TGTGCCAGCAGTGAAGCGGGAACTAACCCTTCTACGCAGTATTTT. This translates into CASSEAGTNPSTQYF.

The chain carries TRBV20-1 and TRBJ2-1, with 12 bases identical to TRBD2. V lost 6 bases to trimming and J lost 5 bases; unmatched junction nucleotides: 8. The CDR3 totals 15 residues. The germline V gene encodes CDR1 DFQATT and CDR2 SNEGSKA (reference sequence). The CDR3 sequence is CSATRTSGDHNEQFF. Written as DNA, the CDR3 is TGCAGTGCGACCCGGACTAGCGGGGATCACAATGAGCAGTTCTTC.

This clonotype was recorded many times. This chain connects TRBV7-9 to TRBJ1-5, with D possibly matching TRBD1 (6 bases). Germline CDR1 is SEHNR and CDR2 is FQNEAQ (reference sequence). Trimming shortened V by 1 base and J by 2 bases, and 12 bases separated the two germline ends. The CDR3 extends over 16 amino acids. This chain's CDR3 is CASSLGSGARNQPQHF. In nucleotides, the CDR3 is TGTGCCAGCAGCTTAGGATCGGGGGCACGCAATCAGCCCCAGCATTTT. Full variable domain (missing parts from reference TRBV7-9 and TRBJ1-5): DTGVSQNPRHKITKRGQNVTFRCDPISEHNRLYWYRQTLGQGPEFLTYFQNEAQLEKSRLLSDRFSAERPKGSFSTLEIQRTEQGDSAMYLCASSLGSGARNQPQHFGDGTRLSIL.

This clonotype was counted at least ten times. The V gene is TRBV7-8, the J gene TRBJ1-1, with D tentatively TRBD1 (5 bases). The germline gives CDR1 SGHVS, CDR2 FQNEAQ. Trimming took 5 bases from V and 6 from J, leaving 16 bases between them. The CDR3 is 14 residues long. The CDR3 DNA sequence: TGTGCCAGCAGCCCCCGGGCTTCGGGGGCTGAAGCTTTCTTT. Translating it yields CASSPRASGAEAFF.

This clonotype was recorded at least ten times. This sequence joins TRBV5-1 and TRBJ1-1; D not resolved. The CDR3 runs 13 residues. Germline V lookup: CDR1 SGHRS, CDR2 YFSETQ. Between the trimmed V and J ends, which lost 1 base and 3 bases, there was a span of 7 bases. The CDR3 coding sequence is TGCGCCAGCAGCTTGAGGAGGGACACTGAAGCTTTCTTT. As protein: CASSLRRDTEAFF.

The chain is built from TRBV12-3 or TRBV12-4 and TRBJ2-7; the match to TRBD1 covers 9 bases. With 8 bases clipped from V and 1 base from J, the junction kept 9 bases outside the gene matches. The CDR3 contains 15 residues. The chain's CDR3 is CASGSGTGRSYEQYF. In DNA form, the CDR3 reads TGTGCCAGCGGGTCCGGGACAGGGCGTTCCTACGAGCAGTACTTC.

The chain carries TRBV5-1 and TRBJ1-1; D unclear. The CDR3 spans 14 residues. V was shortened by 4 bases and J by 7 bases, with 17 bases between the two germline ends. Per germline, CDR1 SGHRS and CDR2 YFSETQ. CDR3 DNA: TGCGCCAGCAGCGCCACGGTCGCAACCAGTGAAGCTTTCTTT. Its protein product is CASSATVATSEAFF.

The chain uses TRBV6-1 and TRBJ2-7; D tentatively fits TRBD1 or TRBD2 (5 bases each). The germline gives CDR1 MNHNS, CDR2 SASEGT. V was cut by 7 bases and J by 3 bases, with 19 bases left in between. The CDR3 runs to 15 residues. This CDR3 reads CASNRRADYYYEQYF. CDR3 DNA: TGTGCCAGCAATCGCAGGGCAGACTACTACTACGAGCAGTACTTC.

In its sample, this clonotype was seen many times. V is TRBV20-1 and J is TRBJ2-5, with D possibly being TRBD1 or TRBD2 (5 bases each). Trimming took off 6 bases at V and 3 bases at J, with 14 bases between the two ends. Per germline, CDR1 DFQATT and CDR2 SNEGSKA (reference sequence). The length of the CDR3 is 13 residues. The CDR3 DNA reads TGCAGTGCGGCTAGGGACGGCGAAGAGACCCAGTACTTC. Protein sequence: CSAARDGEETQYF.

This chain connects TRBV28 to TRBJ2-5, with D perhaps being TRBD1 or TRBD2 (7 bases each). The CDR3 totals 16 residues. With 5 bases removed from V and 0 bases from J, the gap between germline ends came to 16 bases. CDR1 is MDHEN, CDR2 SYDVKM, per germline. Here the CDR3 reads CASSPNRGGYQETQYF. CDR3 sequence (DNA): TGTGCCAGCAGTCCGAACAGGGGAGGGTACCAAGAGACCCAGTACTTC.

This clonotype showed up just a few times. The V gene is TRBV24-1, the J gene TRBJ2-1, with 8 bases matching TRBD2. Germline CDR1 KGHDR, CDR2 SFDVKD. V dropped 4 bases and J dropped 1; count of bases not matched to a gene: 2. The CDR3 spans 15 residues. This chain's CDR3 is CATSDTGGSYNEQFF. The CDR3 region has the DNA TGTGCCACCAGTGACACGGGGGGGTCCTACAATGAGCAGTTCTTC.

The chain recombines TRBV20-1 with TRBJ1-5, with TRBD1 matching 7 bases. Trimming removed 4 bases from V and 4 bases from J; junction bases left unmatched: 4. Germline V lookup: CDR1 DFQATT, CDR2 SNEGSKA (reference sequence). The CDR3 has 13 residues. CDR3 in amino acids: CSAIRDSNQPQHF. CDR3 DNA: TGCAGTGCTATTCGGGACAGTAATCAGCCCCAGCATTTT.

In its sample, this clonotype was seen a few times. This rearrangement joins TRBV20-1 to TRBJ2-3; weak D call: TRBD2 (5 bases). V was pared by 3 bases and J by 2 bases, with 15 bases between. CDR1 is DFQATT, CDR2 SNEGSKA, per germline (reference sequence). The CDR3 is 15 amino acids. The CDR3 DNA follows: TGCAGTGCTAGGGTTCTAGCCACGAACACAGATACGCAGTATTTT. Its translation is CSARVLATNTDTQYF.

The CDR3 reads CASSPGWGGGTDTQYF. The CDR3 DNA follows: TGTGCCAGCAGCCCCGGGTGGGGTGGGGGCACAGATACGCAGTATTTT. The chain joins TRBV7-6 to TRBJ2-3; D ambiguous. The CDR3 extends over 16 amino acids. Germline V CDR1 and CDR2: SGHVS, FNYEAQ. Trimming removed 5 bases from V and 1 base from J, with 16 bases in between.

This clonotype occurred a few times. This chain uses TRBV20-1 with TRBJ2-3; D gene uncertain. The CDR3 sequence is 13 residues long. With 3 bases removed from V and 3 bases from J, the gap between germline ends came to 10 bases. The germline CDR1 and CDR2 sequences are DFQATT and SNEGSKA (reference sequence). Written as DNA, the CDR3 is TGCAGTGCTAGGGGCCCCCGAACAGATACGCAGTATTTT. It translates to CSARGPRTDTQYF.

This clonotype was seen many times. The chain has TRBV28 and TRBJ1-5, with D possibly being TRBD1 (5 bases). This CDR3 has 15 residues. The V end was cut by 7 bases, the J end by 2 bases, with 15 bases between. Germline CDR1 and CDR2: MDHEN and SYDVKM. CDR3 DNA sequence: TGTGCCAGCACCCGGCCAGGGATCGGCAATCAGCCCCAGCATTTT. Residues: CASTRPGIGNQPQHF.

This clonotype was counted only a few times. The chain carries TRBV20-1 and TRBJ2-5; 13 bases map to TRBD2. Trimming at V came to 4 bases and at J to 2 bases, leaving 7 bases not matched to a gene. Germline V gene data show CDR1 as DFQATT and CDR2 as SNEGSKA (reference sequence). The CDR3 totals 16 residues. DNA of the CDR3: TGCAGTGCTACCGGGACTAGCGGGGCCTCACAAGAGACCCAGTACTTC. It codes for CSATGTSGASQETQYF.

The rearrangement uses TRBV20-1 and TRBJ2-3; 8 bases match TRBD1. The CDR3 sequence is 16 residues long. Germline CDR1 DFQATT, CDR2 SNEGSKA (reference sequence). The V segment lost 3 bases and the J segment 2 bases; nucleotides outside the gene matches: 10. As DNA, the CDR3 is TGCAGTGCTAGGGTGAAACAGGGGGGATTCACAGATACGCAGTATTTT. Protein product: CSARVKQGGFTDTQYF.

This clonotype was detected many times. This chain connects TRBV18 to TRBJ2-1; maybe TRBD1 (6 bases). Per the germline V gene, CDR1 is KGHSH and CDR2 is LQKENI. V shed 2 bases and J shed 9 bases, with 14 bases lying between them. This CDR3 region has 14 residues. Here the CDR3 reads CASSPNTGNGEQFF. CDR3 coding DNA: TGTGCCAGCTCACCAAATACAGGGAACGGTGAGCAGTTCTTC.

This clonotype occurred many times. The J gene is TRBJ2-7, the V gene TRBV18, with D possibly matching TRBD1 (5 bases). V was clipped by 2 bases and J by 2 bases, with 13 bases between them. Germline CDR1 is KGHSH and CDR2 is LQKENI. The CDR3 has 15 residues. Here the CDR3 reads CASSPGVRVTYEQYF. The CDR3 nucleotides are TGTGCCAGCTCACCAGGCGTCAGGGTCACCTACGAGCAGTACTTC.

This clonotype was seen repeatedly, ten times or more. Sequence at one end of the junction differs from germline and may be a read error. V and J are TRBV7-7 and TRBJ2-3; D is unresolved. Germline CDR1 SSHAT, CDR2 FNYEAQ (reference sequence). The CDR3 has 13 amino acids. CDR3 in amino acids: CASSLIISDTQYF. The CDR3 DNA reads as TGTGCTAGCAGCTTAATTATTTCTGATACGCAGTATTTT.

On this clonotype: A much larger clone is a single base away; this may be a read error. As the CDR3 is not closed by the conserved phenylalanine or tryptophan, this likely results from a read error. CDR3 coding DNA: TGTGCCAGCAGCCCTAGTATGTGGACCCAGTACCTC. It encodes CASSPSMWTQYL. The V and J genes are TRBV7-2 and TRBJ2-5; D ambiguous. The CDR3 is 12 amino acids. Germline V gene data show CDR1 as SGHTA and CDR2 as FQGNSA. V gave up 5 bases and J gave up 7 bases, with 11 bases separating them.

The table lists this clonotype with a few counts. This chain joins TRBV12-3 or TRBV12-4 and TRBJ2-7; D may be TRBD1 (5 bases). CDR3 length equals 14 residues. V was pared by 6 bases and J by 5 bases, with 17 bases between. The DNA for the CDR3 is TGTGCCAGCAGGGACACGGCCGGTGGGGACGAGCAGTACTTC. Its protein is CASRDTAGGDEQYF.

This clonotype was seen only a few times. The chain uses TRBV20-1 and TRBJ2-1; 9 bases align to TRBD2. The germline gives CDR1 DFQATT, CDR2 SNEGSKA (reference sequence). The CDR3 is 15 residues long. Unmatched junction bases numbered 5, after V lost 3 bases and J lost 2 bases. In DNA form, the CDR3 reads TGCAGTGCTAGGGGGGGGACTAGCCCCTACAATGAGCAGTTCTTC. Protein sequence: CSARGGTSPYNEQFF.

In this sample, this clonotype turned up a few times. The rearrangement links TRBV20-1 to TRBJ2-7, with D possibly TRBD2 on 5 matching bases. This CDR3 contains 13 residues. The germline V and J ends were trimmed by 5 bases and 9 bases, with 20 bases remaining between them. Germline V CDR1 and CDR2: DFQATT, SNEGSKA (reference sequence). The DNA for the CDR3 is TGCAGTGCTGGCCGGGCGCCGGTCGGGGTGCAGTACTTC. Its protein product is CSAGRAPVGVQYF.

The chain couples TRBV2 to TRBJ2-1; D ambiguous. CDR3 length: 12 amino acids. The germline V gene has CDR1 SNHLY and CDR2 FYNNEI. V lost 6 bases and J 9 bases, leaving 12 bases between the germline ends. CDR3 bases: TGTGCCAGCAGCCAAGGACGATTTGAGCAGTTCTTC. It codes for CASSQGRFEQFF.

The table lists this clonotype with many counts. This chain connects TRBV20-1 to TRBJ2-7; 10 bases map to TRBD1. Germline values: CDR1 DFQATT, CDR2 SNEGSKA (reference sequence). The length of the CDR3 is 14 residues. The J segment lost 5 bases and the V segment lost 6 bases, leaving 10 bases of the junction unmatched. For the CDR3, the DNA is TGCAGTGCGGGACCGGGACAGGGGAACCACGAGCAGTACTTC. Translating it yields CSAGPGQGNHEQYF.

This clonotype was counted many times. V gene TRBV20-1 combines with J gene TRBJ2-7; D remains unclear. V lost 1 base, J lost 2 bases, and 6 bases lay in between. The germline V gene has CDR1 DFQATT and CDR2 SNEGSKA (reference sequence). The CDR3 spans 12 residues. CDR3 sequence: CSARGLAYEQYF. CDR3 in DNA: TGCAGTGCTAGAGGGCTGGCCTACGAGCAGTACTTC.